This T cell receptor (beta chain) appears in the sequencing data of a study of OX40 agonist ivuxolimab in advanced cancers. Background on the study: The study treated patients with ivuxolimab, an agonistic anti-OX40 (CD134) antibody. The dose of intravenous ivuxolimab that patients received every 2 weeks ranged from 0.01 to 10 mg/kg.

Regarding this clone: What it binds is unknown.

The germline V gene encodes CDR1 ENHRY and CDR2 SYGVKD. The CDR3 covers 15 residues. Trimming pared 2 bases from V and 3 bases from J, leaving 13 bases between. Points from the study as a whole: Among patients with partial responses at 0.1-3.0 mg/kg, clonal expansion was among the lowest. Among some nonresponders, normalized T-cell clonal expansion was also low.

The table came from immunoSEQ multiplex PCR; TCRdb's copy has only in-frame clones and leaves some out. The repertoire has about 20,000 clones, around nine tenths of them found once; the top ten carry around 25%. The sequence derives from an adult with an advanced solid tumor such as melanoma, head and neck, liver or kidney cancer. Sequencing used CD4+ or CD8+ T cells sorted from blood, obtained in a trial of the OX40 agonist ivuxolimab. V and J are TRBV10-3 and TRBJ1-1; a possible D gene is TRBD1 (5 bases). The CDR3 spells CAISEVGGGDTEAFF. The CDR3 region has the DNA TGTGCCATCAGTGAGGTGGGAGGAGGGGACACTGAAGCTTTCTTT.